These 19 T cell receptor beta chains came from one sample sequenced in a study of blood T cell repertoires in COVID-19. Using immunoSEQ multiplex PCR, the repertoire was profiled, and TCRdb retains in-frame clones only, with some absent. The top ten clones hold less than 2% of a sample with roughly 210,000 clones, roughly nine tenths of them seen once. The specimen sequenced was peripheral blood. The origin of the receptors is a man between 65 and 85 years old with acute or convalescent COVID-19.

This clone was detected once. The rearrangement links TRBV24-1 to TRBJ2-2; TRBD2 agrees at 15 bases. The J segment lost 3 bases and the V segment lost 2 bases, leaving 6 bases of the junction unmatched. This CDR3 has 19 residues. Germline V lookup: CDR1 KGHDR, CDR2 SFDVKD. CDR3 nucleotide sequence: TGTGCCACCAGTGATTCAGGACTAGCGGGAGGGCCGGACACCGGGGAGCTGTTTTTT. This translates into CATSDSGLAGGPDTGELFF.

The CDR3 DNA reads TGCAGTGCTAGAGGACAGGGGGCTTATTTCTTT. As protein: CSARGQGAYFF. The chain employs TRBV20-1 and TRBJ1-1; 10 bases agree with TRBD1. V shed 1 base and J 13 bases; nucleotides not matched to a gene: 3. Germline lookup yields CDR1 DFQATT and CDR2 SNEGSKA (reference sequence). CDR3 length: 11 amino acids.

The rearrangement uses TRBV27 and TRBJ2-4; a weak D match, TRBD1 (7 bases). The CDR3 is made up of 16 amino acids. Germline loops: CDR1 MNHEY, CDR2 SMNVEV (reference sequence). The germline V and J ends were trimmed by 4 bases and 6 bases, with 19 bases remaining between them. CDR3 protein: CASSSGGQGVANIQYF. Written as DNA, the CDR3 is TGTGCCAGCAGTTCTGGGGGGCAGGGGGTTGCAAACATTCAGTACTTC.

The rearrangement links TRBV7-6 to TRBJ2-1, with D possibly matching TRBD2 (6 bases). There are 15 residues in the CDR3. The V gene lost 4 bases and the J gene lost 1 base, with 11 bases spanning the gap. Germline V gives CDR1 SGHVS, CDR2 FNYEAQ. The CDR3 is CASSSGLPSYNEQFF. The CDR3 coding sequence is TGTGCCAGCAGCTCGGGACTGCCGTCCTACAATGAGCAGTTCTTC.

The chain uses TRBV2 and TRBJ2-7; 8 positions match TRBD1. Germline V gene lookup returns CDR1 SNHLY and CDR2 FYNNEI. Trimming took 0 bases from V and 0 from J; bases not matched to a gene: 7. The length of the CDR3 is 17 residues. The CDR3 loop is CASSEALGQGSSYEQYF. In DNA form, the CDR3 reads TGTGCCAGCAGTGAAGCGTTAGGACAGGGAAGCTCCTACGAGCAGTACTTC. Using reference TRBV2 and TRBJ2-7 for the parts outside the CDR3, the full variable domain is EPEVTQTPSHQVTQMGQEVILRCVPISNHLYFYWYRQILGQKVEFLVSFYNNEISEKSEIFDDQFSVERPDGSNFTLKIRSTKLEDSAMYFCASSEALGQGSSYEQYFGPGTRLTVT.

The chain couples TRBV15 to TRBJ2-5; no clear D. CDR1 is LNHNV and CDR2 is YYDKDF in the germline V gene (reference sequence). The V gene lost 0 bases and the J gene lost 2 bases, with 7 bases spanning the gap. This CDR3 is 14 amino acids long. As DNA, the CDR3 is TGTGCCACCAGCAGAGAACTTCATCAAGAGACCCAGTACTTC. Its protein product is CATSRELHQETQYF.

V usage is TRBV5-1 and J usage is TRBJ1-5; D gene ambiguous. CDR3 length: 15 amino acids. Germline V gene sequence: CDR1 SGHRS, CDR2 YFSETQ. Deletions cut 0 bases from V and 4 bases from J, with 11 bases between. In DNA form, the CDR3 reads TGCGCCAGCAGCTTGGACGGACGGGAAAATCAGCCCCAGCATTTT. This gives the protein CASSLDGRENQPQHF.

This clone has just one count. This rearrangement joins TRBV7-9 to TRBJ1-3, with D uncertain. The CDR3 runs 14 residues. Germline CDR1 reads SEHNR; CDR2 reads FQNEAQ (reference sequence). V lost 1 base and J 2 bases, leaving 6 bases between the germline ends. The chain's CDR3 is CASSLEDTGNTIYF. For the CDR3, the DNA is TGTGCCAGCAGCTTAGAAGACACTGGAAACACCATATATTTT.

The J gene is TRBJ1-2, the V gene TRBV7-2, with D possibly matching TRBD1 (5 bases). The CDR3 is 15 amino acids. CDR1 and CDR2 from the germline V gene are SGHTA and FQGNSA. Deletions cut 5 bases from V and 8 bases from J, with 21 bases between. CDR3 DNA: TGTGCCAGCAGCCTCAACCCAAAGGGGCGGGAAGGCTACACCTTC. It encodes CASSLNPKGREGYTF.

Concerning this clone: Other DNA sequences in this sample translate to the same CDR3. V is TRBV27 and J is TRBJ2-1, with TRBD1 matching 7 bases. Trimming removed 5 bases from V and 0 bases from J; junction bases left unmatched: 10. Germline V gene sequence: CDR1 MNHEY, CDR2 SMNVEV (reference sequence). The CDR3 is 17 amino acids. The chain's CDR3 is CASSPRPGGSSYNEQFF. The CDR3 nucleotides read TGTGCCAGCAGTCCCCGGCCAGGGGGTAGCTCCTACAATGAGCAGTTCTTC.

This clone has only one observation. The chain couples TRBV2 to TRBJ1-2; 8 bases line up with TRBD1. The germline V gene encodes CDR1 SNHLY and CDR2 FYNNEI. Trimming removed 5 bases from V and 2 bases from J; junction bases left unmatched: 4. The CDR3 has 14 residues. The DNA of the CDR3 is TGTGCCAGCAGTACCCAGGGGGCGAACTATGGCTACACCTTC. It is translated as CASSTQGANYGYTF.

This chain uses TRBV5-1 with TRBJ2-5; the D is unclear. V lost 0 bases to trimming and J lost 1 base, with 7 bases between them. The CDR3 spans 14 residues. The germline gives CDR1 SGHRS, CDR2 YFSETQ. CDR3 DNA sequence: TGCGCCAGCAGCTTGGCCGTAGCCCAAGAGACCCAGTACTTC. Translating it yields CASSLAVAQETQYF.

The J gene is TRBJ1-4, the V gene TRBV25-1, with D perhaps TRBD1 (5 bases). This CDR3 region has 12 residues. Germline V CDR1 and CDR2: MGHDK, SYGVNS. Trimming removed 1 base at V and 13 bases at J, with 10 bases between. CDR3 sequence: CASSEFWGGLFF. The CDR3 region has the DNA TGTGCCAGCAGTGAATTCTGGGGGGGACTGTTTTTT.

The chain is built from TRBV18 and TRBJ2-7; 8 bases line up with TRBD1. The germline gives CDR1 KGHSH, CDR2 LQKENI. The ends lost 2 bases at V and 3 bases at J; junction bases unmatched: 6. The CDR3 runs to 15 residues. CDR3 coding DNA: TGTGCCAGCTCACCATTGGGGACAGGAAACTACGAGCAGTACTTC. The encoded protein is CASSPLGTGNYEQYF.

Written as DNA, the CDR3 is TGTGCCAGTAGTGGTAGTTTTACTAGCGGCTCCTACGAGCAGTACTTC. Translating it yields CASSGSFTSGSYEQYF. The chain employs TRBV19 and TRBJ2-7; 8 bases fit TRBD2. Per the germline V gene, CDR1 is LNHDA and CDR2 is SQIVND (reference sequence). The CDR3 runs 16 residues. After removal of 5 bases from V and 0 bases from J, the junction contained 9 bases not matched to a gene.

The V gene is TRBV13, the J gene TRBJ1-4; TRBD1 is a possible D gene (5 bases). The CDR3 runs to 14 residues. Trimming pared 3 bases from V and 0 bases from J, leaving 5 bases between. From germline, CDR1 is PRHDT and CDR2 FYEKMQ (reference sequence). The CDR3 is CASSLTATNEKLFF. CDR3 in DNA: TGTGCCAGCAGCTTGACAGCAACTAATGAAAAACTGTTTTTT.

The V gene is TRBV5-4, the J gene TRBJ1-1; D may be TRBD1 (5 bases). The germline gives CDR1 SGHNT, CDR2 YYREEE (reference sequence). The CDR3 consists of 15 residues. Between the trimmed V and J ends, which lost 6 bases and 4 bases, there was a span of 19 bases. In DNA form, the CDR3 reads TGTGCCAGCAACGGGAACCGGGGCGGGGGCACTGAAGCTTTCTTT. Translating it yields CASNGNRGGGTEAFF.

This chain connects TRBV5-1 to TRBJ2-1; a possible D gene is TRBD1 (6 bases). Looked up from germline, CDR1 is SGHRS and CDR2 is YFSETQ. Trimming cost V 3 bases and J 2 bases, with 15 bases left between them. This CDR3 spans 16 amino acids. The CDR3 is CASSSGAHAPYNEQFF. In DNA, the CDR3 is TGCGCCAGCAGCTCAGGGGCACACGCCCCCTACAATGAGCAGTTCTTC. Based on the CDR3 plus reference TRBV5-1 and TRBJ2-1, the full variable domain is KAGVTQTPRYLIKTRGQQVTLSCSPISGHRSVSWYQQTPGQGLQFLFEYFSETQRNKGNFPGRFSGRQFSNSRSEMNVSTLELGDSALYLCASSSGAHAPYNEQFFGPGTRLTVL.

In this sample, this clone turned up many times. The J gene is TRBJ2-7, the V gene TRBV4-2, with a tentative D call TRBD2 (5 bases). V lost 6 bases and J 5 bases, leaving 14 bases between the germline ends. In germline, CDR1 is LGHNA, CDR2 YNFKEQ. CDR3 length: 13 residues. CDR3: CASSSRLGDEQYF. The CDR3 region has the DNA TGTGCCAGCAGTTCAAGACTGGGAGACGAGCAGTACTTC.